Listed below are T cell receptor beta chains from one sample, sequenced in a study of shared clonotypes between healthy human individuals. Assay: immunoSEQ multiplex PCR; the TCRdb copy retains only in-frame clones and omits some. Of about 2,200,000 clones in the sample, about 93% are singletons; the top ten hold 1.7%. Sequenced sample: naive CD8+ T cells from PBMCs. The receptors were gathered from a man younger than 30 in good health. Some clones in this sample may be carry-over from other donors' samples. Each CDR3 is given with its conserved first and last residue. The D gene is left open where the match is weak. Size is stated for part of the rows, as once, few or many counts, or as a class when the clone is expanded.

V	J	D	size	length	CDR3	DNA
TRBV13	TRBJ2-5	NA	NA	16	CASSLGGGQLQETQYF	TGTGCCAGCAGCTTAGGCGGCGGGCAACTCCAAGAGACCCAGTACTTC
TRBV14	TRBJ2-3	NA	once	13	CASSQVVDDTQYF	TGTGCCAGCAGCCAAGTGGTAGACGATACGCAGTATTTT
TRBV2	TRBJ2-7	NA	NA	12	CASRDRSYEQYF	TGTGCCAGCAGGGACAGATCCTACGAGCAGTACTTC
TRBV6-6	TRBJ2-7	TRBD1	NA	14	CASSPDRVGTEQYF	TGTGCCAGCAGTCCTGACAGGGTCGGGACCGAGCAGTACTTC
TRBV27	TRBJ2-7	NA	NA	13	CASSPRRGYEQYF	TGTGCCAGCAGCCCAAGACGAGGGTACGAGCAGTACTTC
TRBV27	TRBJ2-7	NA	NA	15	CASSTLDRTNYEQYF	TGTGCCAGCAGTACGTTGGACAGAACTAACTACGAGCAGTACTTC
TRBV28	TRBJ2-7	NA	once	13	CASRPTGIYEQYF	TGTGCCAGCAGACCGACCGGGATTTACGAGCAGTACTTC
TRBV5-6	TRBJ2-1	TRBD2	NA	14	CASSLGLAVYEQFF	TGTGCCAGCAGCTTAGGCCTAGCGGTATATGAGCAGTTCTTC
TRBV15	TRBJ2-7	TRBD2	NA	15	CATATSGRSLYEQYF	TGTGCCACGGCGACTAGCGGGAGGTCTTTATACGAGCAGTACTTC
TRBV11-2	TRBJ2-7	NA	NA	16	CASSSTRFGSSYEQYF	TGTGCCAGCAGCTCGACCCGCTTTGGGAGCTCCTACGAGCAGTACTTC
TRBV29-1	TRBJ2-6	NA	NA	15	CSVSGWGSGANVLTF	TGCAGCGTTAGTGGTTGGGGCTCTGGGGCCAACGTCCTGACTTTC
TRBV9	TRBJ2-7	NA	NA	15	CASSPRKVQFAEQYF	TGTGCCAGCAGCCCCCGGAAGGTTCAGTTTGCCGAGCAGTACTTC
TRBV28	TRBJ1-2	NA	NA	12	CASSFWGGGYTF	TGTGCCAGCAGTTTTTGGGGTGGAGGCTACACCTTC
TRBV11-2	TRBJ1-2	TRBD1	NA	16	CASSSRQGVHNYGYTF	TGTGCCAGCAGCTCCAGACAGGGGGTGCATAACTATGGCTACACCTTC
TRBV7-8	TRBJ2-1	TRBD1	NA	14	CASSSRDSYNEQFF	TGTGCCAGCAGCTCCCGGGACAGCTACAATGAGCAGTTCTTC
TRBV19	TRBJ2-7	TRBD2	NA	14	CASSDGLVHYEQYF	TGTGCCAGTAGTGACGGACTAGTCCACTACGAGCAGTACTTC
TRBV10-3	TRBJ2-7	NA	NA	15	CAISESGGRPYEQYF	TGTGCCATCAGTGAGTCAGGGGGTAGACCCTACGAGCAGTACTTC
TRBV30	TRBJ2-7	NA	once	10	CARGDYEQYF	TGTGCCCGCGGTGACTACGAGCAGTACTTC
TRBV4-1	TRBJ1-1	NA	NA	14	CASSQNTGNTEAFF	TGCGCCAGCAGCCAAAATACGGGGAACACTGAAGCTTTCTTT
TRBV11-2	TRBJ1-1	TRBD1	few	14	CASRGSGGTTEAFF	TGTGCCAGCAGGGGTTCAGGGGGAACGACTGAAGCTTTCTTT
TRBV6-5	TRBJ2-7	TRBD1	NA	16	CASSYSSGQVVYEQYF	TGTGCCAGCAGTTACTCGTCGGGACAGGTCGTCTACGAGCAGTACTTC
TRBV4-3	TRBJ1-3	NA	NA	15	CASSAGARSGNTIYF	TGCGCCAGCAGCGCTGGGGCCCGCTCTGGAAACACCATATATTTT
TRBV19	TRBJ2-7	NA	NA	12	CASRTEGYEQYF	TGTGCCAGTCGGACAGAAGGATACGAGCAGTACTTC
TRBV9	TRBJ2-1	NA	NA	14	CASSIWTENNEQFF	TGTGCCAGCAGCATCTGGACAGAAAACAATGAGCAGTTCTTC
TRBV27	TRBJ2-5	TRBD1	NA	16	CASSARTGGAPETQYF	TGTGCCAGCAGTGCCAGGACAGGGGGCGCCCCGGAGACCCAGTACTTC
TRBV19	TRBJ2-7	TRBD2	NA	15	CASSPFAGGFYEQYF	TGTGCCAGTAGTCCCTTTGCGGGAGGTTTCTACGAGCAGTACTTC